These T cell receptor beta chains were read from a single sample in a study of blood T cell repertoires in COVID-19. Assay: immunoSEQ multiplex PCR; the TCRdb copy retains only in-frame clones and omits some. The repertoire holds roughly 88,000 clones, with roughly 80% as singletons. Sequencing was carried out using peripheral blood. These receptors were obtained from an elderly woman with active or convalescent COVID-19. CDR3s include the opening cysteine and the closing phenylalanine or tryptophan. A D gene is named only where the DNA matches it firmly. Size is omitted from some rows. Given values are once, few, many or a class for expanded clones.

j_call d_call clone_size v_call cdr3_aa cdr3_nt
TRBJ1-6 . few TRBV27 CASSLSPGVDSPLHF TGTGCCAGCAGTTTATCCCCGGGGGTTGATTCACCCCTCCACTTT
TRBJ2-7 . . TRBV18 CASSPGSLDSYEQYF TGTGCCAGCTCACCGGGCAGTCTTGACTCCTACGAGCAGTACTTC
TRBJ2-7 TRBD1 . TRBV2 CASRAPGQGAGEQYF TGTGCCAGCAGAGCCCCGGGACAGGGGGCGGGTGAGCAGTACTTC
TRBJ1-1 TRBD1 . TRBV9 CASSKRQGAPRGTEAFF TGTGCCAGCAGCAAAAGACAGGGGGCGCCCCGTGGGACTGAAGCTTTCTTT
TRBJ2-7 . . TRBV30 CAWSVLSNEQYF TGTGCCTGGAGTGTACTTAGCAACGAGCAGTACTTC
TRBJ1-5 . . TRBV18 CASSPTSAGGNQPQHF TGTGCCAGCTCACCTACGTCGGCAGGGGGCAATCAGCCCCAGCATTTT
TRBJ2-2 . . TRBV5-1 CASSLELETGELFF TGCGCCAGCAGCTTGGAACTAGAGACCGGGGAGCTGTTTTTT
TRBJ2-7 TRBD2 . TRBV5-5 CASSLGLAGHYEQYF TGTGCCAGCAGCTTGGGACTAGCGGGACACTACGAGCAGTACTTC
TRBJ2-3 . . TRBV5-1 CASSFRDFDTQYF TGCGCCAGCAGCTTTAGAGATTTTGATACGCAGTATTTT
TRBJ2-1 . . TRBV5-5 CASSLGGPKNEQFF TGTGCCAGCAGCTTGGGTGGGCCGAAGAATGAGCAGTTCTTC
TRBJ1-6 . . TRBV3-1/TRBV3-2 CASSQTGLDSPLHF TGTGCCAGCAGCCAGACAGGCTTGGACTCACCCCTCCACTTT
TRBJ2-3 . . TRBV29-1 CSVREDTSTDTQYF TGCAGCGTCCGGGAAGACACTAGCACAGATACGCAGTATTTT
TRBJ1-1 . . TRBV11-3 CASSGAYTEAFF TGTGCCAGCAGCGGGGCGTACACTGAAGCTTTCTTT
TRBJ1-1 TRBD1 . TRBV5-1 CASSLGDRGMNTEAFF TGCGCCAGCAGCCTAGGGGACAGGGGGATGAACACTGAAGCTTTCTTT
TRBJ1-6 . many TRBV2 CASFGQLNSPLHF TGTGCCAGCTTTGGACAGTTAAATTCACCCCTCCACTTT
TRBJ1-5 TRBD1 . TRBV2 CASAKQGAGQPQHF TGTGCCAGCGCGAAACAGGGGGCAGGTCAGCCCCAGCATTTT
TRBJ2-3 TRBD2 . TRBV10-3 CAISETSGGPDTQYF TGTGCCATCAGTGAGACTAGCGGGGGGCCAGATACGCAGTATTTT
TRBJ2-1 TRBD2 . TRBV5-1 CASSLGGLADYNEQFF TGCGCCAGCAGCTTGGGCGGGCTAGCGGACTACAATGAGCAGTTCTTC
TRBJ2-5 . . TRBV6-5 CASSYLETQYF TGTGCCAGCAGTTACCTGGAGACCCAGTACTTC
TRBJ2-7 . . TRBV14 CASSQRGSYEQYF TGTGCCAGCAGCCAAAGGGGTTCCTACGAGCAGTACTTC
TRBJ2-2 . . TRBV4-2 CASSQDLVSLGELFF TGTGCCAGCAGCCAAGATCTAGTGTCACTCGGGGAGCTGTTTTTT
TRBJ1-2 TRBD1 . TRBV7-9 CASSLEGTGGSSYGYTF TGTGCCAGCAGCTTAGAAGGGACAGGGGGTAGTTCCTATGGCTACACCTTC
TRBJ2-2 . . TRBV18 CASSPPASRNTGELFF TGTGCCAGCTCACCACCGGCTAGCCGGAACACCGGGGAGCTGTTTTTT
TRBJ2-5 . . TRBV7-2 CASSTFIAARETQYF TGTGCCAGCAGCACCTTTATTGCGGCCCGGGAGACCCAGTACTTC
TRBJ1-2 TRBD1 . TRBV30 CAWGPTGGGGGYTF TGTGCCTGGGGGCCCACAGGGGGCGGGGGGGGCTACACCTTC
TRBJ1-6 TRBD1 . TRBV28 CASNSGTGSSWSYNSPLHF TGTGCCAGCAACTCCGGGACAGGGTCTTCGTGGTCCTATAATTCACCCCTCCACTTT
TRBJ2-7 TRBD1 . TRBV30 CAWNRDRSSYEQYF TGTGCCTGGAATCGGGACAGGTCCTCCTACGAGCAGTACTTC
TRBJ2-2 TRBD2 . TRBV4-1 CASSQDRTSGGIGDTGELFF TGCGCCAGCAGCCAAGATCGGACTAGCGGGGGGATAGGGGACACCGGGGAGCTGTTTTTT
TRBJ1-6 . . TRBV4-2 CASSQEQGRGNSPLHF TGTGCCAGCAGCCAAGAACAGGGCAGGGGAAATTCACCCCTCCACTTT
TRBJ2-1 TRBD2 . TRBV27 CASSPGTSGRAGYNEQFF TGTGCCAGCAGCCCGGGGACTAGCGGGAGGGCGGGGTACAATGAGCAGTTCTTC
TRBJ1-2 TRBD1 once TRBV11-1 CASSFAGQGYGYTF TGTGCCAGCAGCTTCGCCGGACAGGGCTATGGCTACACCTTC
TRBJ2-7 . . TRBV7-9 CASSSLEAYEQYF TGTGCCAGCAGCTCGCTGGAGGCATACGAGCAGTACTTC
TRBJ1-5 TRBD1 . TRBV6-2/TRBV6-3 CASSNTGGNQPQHF TGTGCCAGCAGTAACACAGGGGGCAATCAGCCCCAGCATTTT
TRBJ2-5 TRBD2 . TRBV18 CASSPLPSGGETQYF TGTGCCAGCTCACCACTTCCTAGCGGGGGAGAGACCCAGTACTTC
TRBJ2-4 . . TRBV9 CASSPGGIQYF TGTGCCAGCAGCCCAGGGGGGATTCAGTACTTC
TRBJ1-1 . . TRBV5-8 CASSLAWAENTEAFF TGTGCCAGCAGCTTGGCGTGGGCAGAGAACACTGAAGCTTTCTTT
TRBJ1-3 . . TRBV10-3 CAIKERGGNTIYF TGTGCCATCAAGGAGAGAGGTGGAAACACCATATATTTT
TRBJ1-5 . . TRBV6-5 CASSTGSYSNQPQHF TGTGCCAGCAGCACAGGGTCCTATAGCAATCAGCCCCAGCATTTT
TRBJ1-2 . . TRBV18 CASSPDTAINGYTF TGTGCCAGCTCACCAGACACTGCTATCAATGGCTACACCTTC
TRBJ1-4 . . TRBV10-3 CAISADEKLFF TGTGCCATCAGTGCCGATGAAAAACTGTTTTTT